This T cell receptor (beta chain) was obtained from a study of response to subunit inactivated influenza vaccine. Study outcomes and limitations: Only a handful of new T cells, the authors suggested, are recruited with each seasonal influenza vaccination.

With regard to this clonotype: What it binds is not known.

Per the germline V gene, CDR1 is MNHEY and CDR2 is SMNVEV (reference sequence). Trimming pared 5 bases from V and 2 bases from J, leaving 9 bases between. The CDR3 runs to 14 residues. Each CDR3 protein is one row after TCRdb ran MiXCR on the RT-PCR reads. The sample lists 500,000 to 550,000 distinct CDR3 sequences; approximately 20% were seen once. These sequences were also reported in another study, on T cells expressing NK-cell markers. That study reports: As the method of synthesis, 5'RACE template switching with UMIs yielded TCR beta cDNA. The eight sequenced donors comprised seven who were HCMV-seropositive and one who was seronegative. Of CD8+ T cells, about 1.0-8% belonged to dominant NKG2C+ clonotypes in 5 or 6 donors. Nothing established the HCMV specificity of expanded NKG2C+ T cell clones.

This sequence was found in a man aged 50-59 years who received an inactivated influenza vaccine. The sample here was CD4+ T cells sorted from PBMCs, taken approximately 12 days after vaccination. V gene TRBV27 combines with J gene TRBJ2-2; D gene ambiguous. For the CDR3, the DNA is TGTGCCAGCAGTATTACGTTAAACACCGGGGAGCTGTTTTTT. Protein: CASSITLNTGELFF.